A selection of T cell receptor beta chains follows, all from one sample in a study of blood T cell repertoires in COVID-19. The table came from immunoSEQ multiplex PCR; TCRdb's copy has only in-frame clones and leaves some out. The sample consists of some 100,000 clones, 70% to 90% of them appearing once. The sequenced sample was peripheral blood. The source is a human donor in a cohort sampled during active COVID-19. The CDR3 runs from the conserved cysteine through the conserved F or W. The D gene is left open where the match is weak. Clone size, where shown, is once, few, many, or a class for clones that have expanded.

>TRBJ1-4|.|13|TRBV6-5|TRBD1
TGTGCCACTAGACAGGGGCTAAATGAAAAACTGTTTTTT
CATRQGLNEKLFF
>TRBJ2-5|.|14|TRBV9|.
TGTGCCAGCAGCGGAGTACAGGGCCAAGAGACCCAGTACTTC
CASSGVQGQETQYF
>TRBJ2-7|.|14|TRBV19|.
TGTGCCAGTAGCCCCGACTATCTACGGGACGAGCAGTACTTC
CASSPDYLRDEQYF
>TRBJ2-5|.|13|TRBV11-3|.
TGTGCCAGCAGCCTGGACAGAGAAGAGACCCAGTACTTC
CASSLDREETQYF
>TRBJ2-3|.|17|TRBV25-1|TRBD2
TGTGCCAGCAGTTCTTCCCCCGGGACTACGAGAACAGATACGCAGTATTTT
CASSSSPGTTRTDTQYF
>TRBJ2-2|.|17|TRBV28|.
TGTGCCAGCAGTTTCCCCCGGGTACTCCCGAACACCGGGGAGCTGTTTTTT
CASSFPRVLPNTGELFF
>TRBJ1-5|.|15|TRBV28|TRBD1
TGTGCCAGCAGTTTACGGGACAGGGAAAATCAGCCCCAGCATTTT
CASSLRDRENQPQHF
>TRBJ1-1|.|12|TRBV24-1|TRBD1
TGTGCCACCAGAATGGGACAGGGGAAAGCTTTCTTT
CATRMGQGKAFF
>TRBJ2-7|.|16|TRBV7-2|TRBD2
TGTGCCAGCAGCCCCCGGAGGACTAGCGGGAGGTACGAGCAGTACTTC
CASSPRRTSGRYEQYF
>TRBJ1-4|.|16|TRBV6-1|.
TGTGCCAGCAGTGAAAATTGGCGGCTGGGGGGAGAAAAACTGTTTTTT
CASSENWRLGGEKLFF
>TRBJ1-5|.|15|TRBV21-1|.
TGTGCCAGCAATGAAAAGCCCCGGGAGTTTCAGCCCCAGCATTTT
CASNEKPREFQPQHF
>TRBJ1-4|.|14|TRBV28|.
TGTGCCAGCAGTTACCCCCGGGGTAATGAAAAACTGTTTTTT
CASSYPRGNEKLFF
>TRBJ2-2|.|16|TRBV6-2/TRBV6-3|.
TGTGCCAGCAGTTACTCAGCAGACAGCCTCACCGGGGAGCTGTTTTTT
CASSYSADSLTGELFF
>TRBJ2-5|.|15|TRBV4-1|TRBD2
TGCGCCAGCAGCCCAGGGGGACTAGCGGGAGGGTCCCAGTACTTC
CASSPGGLAGGSQYF
>TRBJ2-7|.|16|TRBV4-3|.
TGCGCCAGCAGCCAAGGGCCCCCAGGGCTCTCCTACGAGCAGTACTTC
CASSQGPPGLSYEQYF
>TRBJ2-1|.|16|TRBV18|.
TGTGCCAGCTCACCATTAGCGGTTGGCTCCTACAATGAGCAGTTCTTC
CASSPLAVGSYNEQFF
>TRBJ1-6|.|14|TRBV28|TRBD1
TGTGCCAGCAGACGGGACAGCAATAATTCACCCCTCCACTTT
CASRRDSNNSPLHF
>TRBJ1-1|.|14|TRBV2|.
TGTGCCAGCAGTAATTTCCACGGGGGTACTGAAGCTTTCTTT
CASSNFHGGTEAFF
>TRBJ2-1|.|13|TRBV12-5|.
TGTGCTAGTGAGACGGGTCTAGCCGGTGAGCAGTTCTTC
CASETGLAGEQFF
>TRBJ2-1|.|19|TRBV2|TRBD1
TGTGCCAGCAGAGACACCGGGACAGGGACCTTAAAAACCTACAATGAGCAGTTCTTC
CASRDTGTGTLKTYNEQFF
>TRBJ1-1|.|13|TRBV4-1|.
TGCGCCAGCAGCCAAGAGGAGGGAGTGGGGGCTTTCTTT
CASSQEEGVGAFF
>TRBJ1-6|.|13|TRBV19|TRBD1
TGTGCCAGTTCGACAGGGCGGAATTCACCCCTCCACTTT
CASSTGRNSPLHF
>TRBJ1-1|.|15|TRBV5-4|.
TGTGCCAGCAGCTTGGGACAGGTGCTTGTCGGTGAAGCTTTCTTT
CASSLGQVLVGEAFF
>TRBJ2-1|.|15|TRBV28|TRBD2
TGTGCCAGCAGTTTAGGCGGGGGGGGTTCCAATGAGCAGTTCTTC
CASSLGGGGSNEQFF
>TRBJ2-2|.|14|TRBV6-4|.
TGTGCCAGCGGTGTGGGACACCACACCGGGGAGCTGTTTTTT
CASGVGHHTGELFF
>TRBJ1-1|.|15|TRBV7-8|.
TGTGCCAGCAGCTTAGTTCTGGGCATGAACACTGAAGCTTTCTTT
CASSLVLGMNTEAFF
>TRBJ2-7|.|15|TRBV5-1|TRBD2
TGCGCCAGCAGCTTGGGACTAGCGGGAGGATTCGAGCAGTACTTC
CASSLGLAGGFEQYF
>TRBJ2-7|.|19|TRBV5-8|TRBD1
TGTGCCAGCAGCGGGTCGGACAGGGGAAAGAGCGACAAAACCTACGAGCAGTACTTC
CASSGSDRGKSDKTYEQYF
>TRBJ2-7|.|12|TRBV28|.
TGTGCCAGCAGAGAGAGCCCCTACGAGCAGTACTTC
CASRESPYEQYF
>TRBJ1-2|.|16|TRBV28|TRBD1
TGTGCCAGCAGCCTGGGGGGACAGGGGATGAACTATGGCTACACCTTC
CASSLGGQGMNYGYTF
>TRBJ1-5|once|15|TRBV5-1|.
TGCGCCAGCAGCTTGGATGGGACAAGCAATCAGCCCCAGCATTTT
CASSLDGTSNQPQHF
>TRBJ2-2|.|14|TRBV2|TRBD1
TGTGCCAGCAGCCGACAGGGCAGGACCGGGGAGCTGTTTTTT
CASSRQGRTGELFF
>TRBJ1-4|once|16|TRBV2|TRBD1
TGTGCCAGCACCCAGGACAGGACCTCAACTAATGAAAAACTGTTTTTT
CASTQDRTSTNEKLFF
>TRBJ1-5|.|15|TRBV6-5|TRBD1
TGTGCCAGCAGGGGATACCGGGACAGGGCACAGCCCCAGCATTTT
CASRGYRDRAQPQHF
>TRBJ2-1|once|14|TRBV5-1|TRBD2
TGCGCCAGCAGTAGCGGGAAGGAGGGCAGTGAGCAGTTCTTC
CASSSGKEGSEQFF
>TRBJ2-3|.|14|TRBV7-2|TRBD1
TGTGCCAGCAGCTTCGACAGGGGGCGTGATACGCAGTATTTT
CASSFDRGRDTQYF
>TRBJ2-7|.|13|TRBV5-1|TRBD1
TGCGCCAGCAGCAGGGACAGCGCCTACGAGCAGTACTTC
CASSRDSAYEQYF
>TRBJ2-3|.|20|TRBV6-2/TRBV6-3|TRBD2
TGTGCCAGCAGTTACTCGACCGGGACTAGCGGCGTATCCCTCACAGATACGCAGTATTTT
CASSYSTGTSGVSLTDTQYF
>TRBJ2-2|.|14|TRBV6-2/TRBV6-3|TRBD1
TGTGCCAGCAGTCCGACAGGGGAGCCCGGGGAGCTGTTTTTT
CASSPTGEPGELFF
>TRBJ2-1|.|15|TRBV10-3|TRBD2
TGTGCCATCAGTGAGCCGGGCGGGGGAGTGCATGAGCAGTTCTTC
CAISEPGGGVHEQFF
>TRBJ2-2|once|14|TRBV6-4|.
TGTGCCAGCAAGGAACTCTCGGGAACCGGGGAGCTGTTTTTT
CASKELSGTGELFF
>TRBJ1-6|.|15|TRBV2|.
TGTGCCAGCAGTGAACGTAGGGGATTAGGTTCACCCCTCCACTTT
CASSERRGLGSPLHF
>TRBJ2-3|.|14|TRBV5-1|.
TGCGCCAGCAGCTACCGGACAGCCACAGATACGCAGTATTTT
CASSYRTATDTQYF
>TRBJ2-7|.|14|TRBV19|TRBD1
TGTGCCAGTAGTATGGACAGGGGGCAGGACGAGCAGTACTTC
CASSMDRGQDEQYF
>TRBJ2-3|.|13|TRBV9|TRBD1
TGTGCCAGCACCGCCCAGGGGGCAGATACGCAGTATTTT
CASTAQGADTQYF
>TRBJ2-2|.|16|TRBV7-2|TRBD1
TGTGCCAGCAGCCCACGCGGGACAGGAAACACCGGGGAGCTGTTTTTT
CASSPRGTGNTGELFF
>TRBJ1-2|.|17|TRBV7-8|.
TGTGCCAGCAGCTTAGCCGGTCTCACCTCCGGAGCGGGGGGCTACACCTTC
CASSLAGLTSGAGGYTF
>TRBJ2-1|.|18|TRBV4-1|.
TGCGCCAGCAGCCAGTCTATCCCCCGGCAGGGCTCCTACAATGAGCAGTTCTTC
CASSQSIPRQGSYNEQFF